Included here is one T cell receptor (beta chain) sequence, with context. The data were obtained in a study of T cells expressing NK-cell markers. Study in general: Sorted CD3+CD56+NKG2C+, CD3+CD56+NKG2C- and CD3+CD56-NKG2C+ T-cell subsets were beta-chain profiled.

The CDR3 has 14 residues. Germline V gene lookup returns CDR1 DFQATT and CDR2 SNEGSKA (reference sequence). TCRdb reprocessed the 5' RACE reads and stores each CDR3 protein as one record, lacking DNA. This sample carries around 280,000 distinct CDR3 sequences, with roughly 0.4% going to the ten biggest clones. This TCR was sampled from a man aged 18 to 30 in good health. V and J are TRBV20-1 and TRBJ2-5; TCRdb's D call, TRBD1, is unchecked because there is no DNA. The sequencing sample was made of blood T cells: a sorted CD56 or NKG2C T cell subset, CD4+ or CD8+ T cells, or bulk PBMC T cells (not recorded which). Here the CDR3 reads CSARGEGASETQYF.